A selection of T cell receptor beta chains follows, all from one sample in a study of T cell responses to AZD1222 COVID-19 vaccine. Using immunoSEQ multiplex PCR, the repertoire was profiled, and TCRdb retains in-frame clones only, with some absent. The sample records 90,000 to 140,000 clones, roughly 82% being singletons. Here the sequenced sample was peripheral blood, taken on day 0 of AZD1222 vaccination. Source of these receptors: an adult in good health. Each CDR3 is given with its conserved first and last residue. A D gene is named only where the DNA matches it firmly. Where a row states a size, it is once, few, many or the class of an expanded clone; other rows omit it.

J	V	size	D	CDR3	DNA
TRBJ2-5	TRBV19	-	TRBD1	CASSRDRATETQYF	TGTGCCAGTAGTAGGGACAGGGCTACAGAGACCCAGTACTTC
TRBJ1-3	TRBV5-1	-	-	CASAGAFLGNTIYF	TGCGCCAGCGCAGGGGCGTTCCTTGGAAACACCATATATTTT
TRBJ1-1	TRBV7-2	-	-	CASSLSFSVLEAFF	TGTGCCAGCAGCTTAAGTTTTTCCGTACTCGAGGCTTTCTTT
TRBJ2-7	TRBV18	once	-	CASSLANYEQYF	TGTGCCAGCTCACTAGCGAACTACGAGCAGTACTTC
TRBJ2-1	TRBV4-3	-	-	CASSQDPETTAYNEQFF	TGCGCCAGCAGCCAAGATCCTGAGACTACAGCCTACAATGAGCAGTTCTTC
TRBJ1-2	TRBV2	-	-	CASSDAQGTNYGYTF	TGTGCCAGCAGTGACGCACAGGGAACTAACTATGGCTACACCTTC
TRBJ1-2	TRBV12-3/TRBV12-4	-	-	CASGLYYGYTF	TGTGCCAGCGGGTTATACTATGGCTACACCTTC
TRBJ1-2	TRBV14	-	-	CASSRPGSNYGYTF	TGTGCCAGCAGCCGACCCGGCAGTAACTATGGCTACACCTTC
TRBJ2-7	TRBV3-1/TRBV3-2	-	-	CASSHAGNCYEQYF	TGTGCCAGCAGCCATGCGGGGAATTGTTACGAGCAGTACTTC
TRBJ2-7	TRBV6-1	-	-	CASSVDEPTLTYEQYF	TGTGCCAGCAGTGTGGATGAGCCAACGTTGACCTACGAGCAGTACTTC
TRBJ2-7	TRBV4-3	-	-	CASSQGPSDYEQYF	TGCGCCAGCAGCCAAGGGCCTTCTGACTACGAGCAGTACTTC
TRBJ2-3	TRBV7-8	once	TRBD1	CASRLRRGQAYGDTQYF	TGTGCCAGCAGATTAAGACGGGGACAGGCCTACGGAGATACGCAGTATTTT
TRBJ1-6	TRBV27	-	-	CASSLMGADNSPLHF	TGTGCCAGCAGTTTAATGGGGGCTGATAATTCACCCCTCCACTTT
TRBJ2-1	TRBV9	once	TRBD2	CASTSLAGNNEQFF	TGTGCCAGCACCTCTCTAGCGGGGAACAATGAGCAGTTCTTC
TRBJ1-6	TRBV27	-	-	CATTDTNGDSPLHF	TGTGCCACCACCGACACCAATGGCGATTCACCCCTCCACTTT
TRBJ1-4	TRBV4-3	few	-	CASSQVGTMSHEKLFF	TGCGCCAGCAGCCAAGTGGGCACCATGTCGCATGAAAAACTGTTTTTT
TRBJ2-1	TRBV9	-	-	CASSVDPIF	TGTGCCAGCAGCGTCGACCCCATCTTC
TRBJ2-3	TRBV4-3	-	TRBD2	CASSQASGGDYTDTQYF	TGCGCCAGCAGCCAAGCCTCGGGGGGGGACTACACAGATACGCAGTATTTT